The 29 T cell receptor beta chains in this list originate from one sample, sequenced in a study of blood T cell repertoires in COVID-19. Sequencing used immunoSEQ multiplex PCR; TCRdb keeps in-frame clones, though not all of them. The sample includes about 140,000 clones, about 90% seen only once; the top ten take about 11%. The source material was peripheral blood. Receptor source: a woman aged 80 or older with acute or convalescent COVID-19.

The rearrangement joins TRBV5-1 to TRBJ1-1, with 9 bases aligning to TRBD1. V dropped 1 base and J dropped 0; count of bases not matched to a gene: 4. This CDR3 has 16 amino acids. Germline V gene data show CDR1 as SGHRS and CDR2 as YFSETQ. The CDR3 protein is CASSLMGQGLNTEAFF. CDR3 sequence (DNA): TGCGCCAGCAGCTTGATGGGACAGGGCTTGAACACTGAAGCTTTCTTT.

This sequence joins TRBV5-1 and TRBJ2-5; TRBD2 matches 8 bases. The germline V gene has CDR1 SGHRS and CDR2 YFSETQ. The CDR3 loop spans 17 amino acids. V trimming: 4 bases; J trimming: 0 bases; junction bases outside the gene matches: 11. The CDR3 DNA reads TGCGCCAGCAGCCGGGCGGCCAGCGGGGGTTACCAAGAGACCCAGTACTTC. It encodes CASSRAASGGYQETQYF. The variable domain in full, completed from reference TRBV5-1 and TRBJ2-5, reads KAGVTQTPRYLIKTRGQQVTLSCSPISGHRSVSWYQQTPGQGLQFLFEYFSETQRNKGNFPGRFSGRQFSNSRSEMNVSTLELGDSALYLCASSRAASGGYQETQYFGPGTRLLVL.

The rearrangement joins TRBV18 to TRBJ2-3; D ambiguous. Germline V gene sequence: CDR1 KGHSH, CDR2 LQKENI. Trimming took off 3 bases at V and 4 bases at J, with 5 bases between the two ends. This CDR3 has 12 residues. This CDR3 reads CASSPRADTQYF. CDR3 sequence (DNA): TGTGCCAGCTCACCCCGAGCAGATACGCAGTATTTT.

A single count supports this clone. The chain combines TRBV27 with TRBJ1-3, with D unclear. Trimming took 8 bases from V and 0 from J, leaving 8 bases between them. The CDR3 totals 13 residues. CDR1 and CDR2 from the germline V gene are MNHEY and SMNVEV (reference sequence). For the CDR3, the DNA is TGTGCCAGCCGCCGGAGCTCTGGAAACACCATATATTTT. Translated: CASRRSSGNTIYF.

The chain employs TRBV7-2 and TRBJ1-2; D may be TRBD1 (5 bases). Germline loops: CDR1 SGHTA, CDR2 FQGNSA. This CDR3 is 15 amino acids long. V was trimmed by 3 bases and J by 4 bases, leaving 15 bases between them. The CDR3 sequence is CASSLAGTSAYGYTF. CDR3 DNA: TGTGCCAGCAGCTTGGCCGGGACTTCAGCCTATGGCTACACCTTC.

This chain connects TRBV4-1 to TRBJ1-4; D is possibly TRBD1 (6 bases). This CDR3 has 15 amino acids. V lost 4 bases to trimming and J lost 10 bases, with 19 bases between them. Germline V gives CDR1 MGHRA, CDR2 YSYEKL. CDR3 in amino acids: CASSLPGGPIGKLFF. The DNA for the CDR3 is TGCGCCAGCAGCCTCCCGGGGGGCCCGATTGGAAAACTGTTTTTT.

The V and J genes are TRBV7-9 and TRBJ1-6; D might be TRBD1 (5 bases). The germline gives CDR1 SEHNR, CDR2 FQNEAQ (reference sequence). V lost 1 base and J lost 7, with 11 bases in between. The length of the CDR3 is 15 residues. DNA for the CDR3: TGTGCCAGCAGCTTAGGGTGGGGCCAGAATTCACCCCTCCACTTT. Translating it yields CASSLGWGQNSPLHF.

The V and J genes are TRBV6-1 and TRBJ1-1; D is perhaps TRBD1 (6 bases). Trimming took off 1 base at V and 5 bases at J, with 14 bases between the two ends. Germline V gives CDR1 MNHNS, CDR2 SASEGT. This CDR3 is 15 amino acids long. CDR3 sequence: CASSEGGGLSTEAFF. DNA for the CDR3: TGTGCCAGCAGTGAAGGGGGGGGCTTGAGTACTGAAGCTTTCTTT.

The chain has TRBV18 and TRBJ2-1, with D perhaps matching TRBD1 (6 bases). Germline CDR1 and CDR2: KGHSH and LQKENI. V gave up 6 bases and J gave up 5 bases, with 17 bases separating them. This CDR3 contains 15 residues. The CDR3: CASSLYRAPDNEQFF. The CDR3 nucleotides are TGTGCCAGCTCTCTTTACAGGGCCCCGGACAATGAGCAGTTCTTC.

The rearrangement links TRBV6-5 to TRBJ2-1; the D gene is possibly TRBD1 (6 bases). CDR1 MNHEY and CDR2 SVGAGI come from the germline V gene. The CDR3 is 13 amino acids. Trimming stripped 2 bases from V and 12 bases from J, with 14 bases between. Written as DNA, the CDR3 is TGTGCCAGCAGTTACGTTGTACAGGGCTGGCAGTTCTTC. Amino acid sequence: CASSYVVQGWQFF.

This rearrangement joins TRBV30 to TRBJ1-6; D is unclear. Germline lookup yields CDR1 GTSNPN and CDR2 SVGIG (reference sequence). The CDR3 is 15 amino acids. The V end was cut by 5 bases, the J end by 6 bases, with 17 bases between. CDR3: CAWDTEGMGNSPLHF. The CDR3 DNA is TGTGCCTGGGACACCGAGGGTATGGGTAATTCACCCCTCCACTTT.

The V call is TRBV19, the J call TRBJ2-2; 7 bases are shared with TRBD1. With 4 bases clipped from V and 1 base from J, the junction kept 6 bases outside the gene matches. There are 16 residues in the CDR3. Germline V gives CDR1 LNHDA, CDR2 SQIVND (reference sequence). The CDR3 sequence is CASSTGRDRNTGELFF. For the CDR3, the DNA is TGTGCCAGTAGTACAGGAAGGGACAGGAACACCGGGGAGCTGTTTTTT.

The chain employs TRBV6-6 and TRBJ1-2; no firm D call. CDR3 length equals 14 residues. V was trimmed by 7 bases and J by 4 bases, leaving 16 bases between them. Germline loops: CDR1 MNHNY, CDR2 SVGAGI (reference sequence). CDR3 region: CASTSGGGGYGYTF. For the CDR3, the DNA is TGTGCCAGCACCTCGGGCGGAGGAGGCTATGGCTACACCTTC.

The chain uses TRBV2 and TRBJ1-2, with no clear D. Trimming removed 3 bases at V and 5 bases at J, with 16 bases between. This CDR3 spans 15 amino acids. The germline V gene has CDR1 SNHLY and CDR2 FYNNEI. As DNA, the CDR3 is TGTGCCAGCAGTGAGTCTCCAGAAGGAGGGTATGGCTACACCTTC. Its translation is CASSESPEGGYGYTF. Complete variable domain (other parts from reference TRBV2 and TRBJ1-2): EPEVTQTPSHQVTQMGQEVILRCVPISNHLYFYWYRQILGQKVEFLVSFYNNEISEKSEIFDDQFSVERPDGSNFTLKIRSTKLEDSAMYFCASSESPEGGYGYTFGSGTRLTVV.

The rearrangement joins TRBV2 to TRBJ1-4; no clear D gene. Germline CDR1 is SNHLY and CDR2 is FYNNEI. V shed 9 bases and J shed 6 bases, with 11 bases lying between them. This CDR3 has 12 amino acids. CDR3 residues: CASGIADEKLFF. As DNA, the CDR3 is TGTGCCAGTGGTATAGCAGATGAAAAACTGTTTTTT.

The chain couples TRBV9 to TRBJ2-5, with 12 bases fitting TRBD2. Germline CDR1 and CDR2: SGDLS and YYNGEE. The CDR3 is 15 amino acids. J lost 3 bases, V lost 4 bases, and 4 bases had no gene match. For the CDR3, the DNA is TGTGCCAGCAGCCCTAGACTAGCGGGGGAAGAGACCCAGTACTTC. Protein product: CASSPRLAGEETQYF. The full variable domain, in which reference TRBV9 and TRBJ2-5 provide the parts outside the CDR3, is DSGVTQTPKHLITATGQRVTLRCSPRSGDLSVYWYQQSLDQGLQFLIQYYNGEERAKGNILERFSAQQFPDLHSELNLSSLELGDSALYFCASSPRLAGEETQYFGPGTRLLVL.

This CDR3 is CASRTGGIGEQYF. CDR3 DNA: TGTGCCAGCAGGACAGGGGGCATCGGCGAGCAGTACTTC. The rearrangement uses TRBV2 and TRBJ2-7; 10 bases agree with TRBD1. CDR1 and CDR2 (germline): SNHLY, FYNNEI. The J segment lost 6 bases and the V segment lost 6 bases, leaving 5 bases of the junction unmatched. The CDR3 is 13 amino acids.

The V gene is TRBV13, the J gene TRBJ1-6; possible D gene TRBD1, 5 bases. CDR1 and CDR2 (germline): PRHDT, FYEKMQ (reference sequence). The CDR3 sequence is 12 residues long. The V end lost 4 bases, the J end lost 11 bases, and 9 bases lay between the germline ends. DNA for the CDR3: TGTGCCAGCAGCTACGGGGGTGCACCCCTCCACTTT. This codes for CASSYGGAPLHF.

The rearrangement joins TRBV29-1 to TRBJ2-3; 7 positions match TRBD2. With 1 base clipped from V and 4 bases from J, the junction kept 8 bases outside the gene matches. The CDR3 is 15 amino acids. CDR1 and CDR2 from the germline V gene are SQVTM and ANQGSEA. CDR3 amino acids: CSVEGQRGKSDTQYF. For the CDR3, the DNA is TGCAGCGTTGAAGGACAGCGGGGCAAATCAGATACGCAGTATTTT.

For this clone: One junction end does not reproduce the germline sequence, and a read error may be involved. The V and J genes are TRBV7-7 and TRBJ2-5; the match to TRBD1 covers 10 bases. Germline values: CDR1 SSHAT, CDR2 FNYEAQ (reference sequence). The CDR3 spans 14 residues. The DNA for the CDR3 is TGTGCTAGCAGCTCACGGACAGGGGGAGAGACCCAGTACTTC. Amino acids: CASSSRTGGETQYF.

This clone was counted once. V gene TRBV10-3 combines with J gene TRBJ1-2; D uncertain. V was clipped by 6 bases and J by 7 bases, with 15 bases between them. Germline V lookup: CDR1 ENHRY, CDR2 SYGVKD. This CDR3 is 13 amino acids long. CDR3 sequence: CAISLDGGGGYTF. The CDR3 DNA reads TGTGCCATCAGCTTAGACGGAGGTGGTGGCTACACCTTC.

DNA for the CDR3: TGCGCCAGCAGCTTTGCTCGGGGGCAAGAGACCCAGTACTTC. Amino acids: CASSFARGQETQYF. The genes are TRBV5-1 and TRBJ2-5, with D tentatively TRBD2 (6 bases). The CDR3 has 14 amino acids. Germline V gene sequence: CDR1 SGHRS, CDR2 YFSETQ. Trimming took 2 bases from V and 2 from J, leaving 10 bases between them.

This sequence joins TRBV29-1 and TRBJ2-7; tentative D call: TRBD1 (6 bases). Germline values: CDR1 SQVTM, CDR2 ANQGSEA. The CDR3 has 12 amino acids. V was clipped by 6 bases and J by 2 bases, with 11 bases between them. The DNA of the CDR3 is TGCAGCGTGGCCCAGGGGCCCTACGAGCAGTACTTC. Its translation: CSVAQGPYEQYF.

The table lists this clone with a few counts. The V gene is TRBV5-4, the J gene TRBJ1-1; D gene uncertain. The germline V and J ends were trimmed by 0 bases and 4 bases, with 10 bases remaining between them. The germline V gene encodes CDR1 SGHNT and CDR2 YYREEE (reference sequence). CDR3 length equals 14 residues. This CDR3 reads CASSLGGVSTEAFF. The CDR3 coding sequence is TGTGCCAGCAGCTTGGGTGGAGTCAGCACTGAAGCTTTCTTT.

V is TRBV6-1 and J is TRBJ2-7, with TRBD1 matching over 8 bases. The CDR3 is 15 amino acids. Germline V gene data show CDR1 as MNHNS and CDR2 as SASEGT. After removal of 0 bases from V and 6 bases from J, the junction contained 7 bases not matched to a gene. CDR3 sequence reads: CASSEAGRGLSEQYF. Here the CDR3 DNA reads TGTGCCAGCAGTGAAGCGGGCAGGGGGCTTAGCGAGCAGTACTTC.

This clone was picked up one time. The chain combines TRBV3-1 (or the pseudogene TRBV3-2) with TRBJ2-5; D not certain. CDR3 length: 13 residues. Germline V gives CDR1 LGHDT, CDR2 YNNKEL (reference sequence). V lost 2 bases and J 5 bases, leaving 9 bases between the germline ends. CDR3 in amino acids: CASSQRGEETQYF. The CDR3 DNA reads TGTGCCAGCAGCCAAAGAGGTGAGGAGACCCAGTACTTC.

This rearrangement joins TRBV30 to TRBJ1-2; 8 bases are shared with TRBD1. CDR3 size: 12 residues. The trim removed 4 bases at V and 4 bases at J, leaving 2 bases unmatched. CDR1 GTSNPN and CDR2 SVGIG come from the germline V gene (reference sequence). In nucleotides, the CDR3 is TGTGCCTGGACCAGGGGGCTCTATGGCTACACCTTC. Translation gives CAWTRGLYGYTF.

This clone was seen just once. The V and J genes are TRBV2 and TRBJ1-5; tentatively, D is TRBD1 (6 bases). V was shortened by 6 bases and J by 0 bases, with 9 bases between the two germline ends. The germline gives CDR1 SNHLY, CDR2 FYNNEI. The CDR3 length is 14 residues. CDR3 residues: CASSQGYSNQPQHF. CDR3 DNA sequence: TGTGCCAGCAGCCAGGGGTATAGCAATCAGCCCCAGCATTTT.

The chain carries TRBV5-6 and TRBJ1-1; D is uncertain. The CDR3 contains 15 residues. V lost 3 bases and J 0 bases, leaving 12 bases between the germline ends. Looked up from germline, CDR1 is SGHDT and CDR2 is YYEEEE. In DNA, the CDR3 is TGTGCCAGCAGCTCGCACCCCAGGATGAACACTGAAGCTTTCTTT. It codes for CASSSHPRMNTEAFF.